The sample holds a few counts of the clone carrying this T cell receptor beta chain. Its antigen is not identified. Gene names are the mouse ones. With the read ending 1 residue before the CDR3 end, the germline J gene is used to fill in that end. From germline, CDR1 is GFQATS and CDR2 STVNSAI. The CDR3 consists of 13 residues. V lost 3 bases, J lost 5 bases, and 5 bases stayed unmatched. The sample originates from a study of tissue T cells after allogeneic stem cell transplantation. Time point meaning: mouse harvest day 7 after allogeneic transplant. Mouse grafts combined 10^7 T-cell-depleted bone marrow cells with 10^6 splenic CD5+ T cells. Tissues came from B6→BALB/c major-mismatch GVHD mice at day 7 or 14. This table comes from immunoSEQ multiplex PCR, and its TCRdb copy is limited to in-frame clones, with some not included. This table has almost 9,500 clones, about 50% appearing once. Study outcomes and limitations: Blood and spleen captured only part of the tissue TCR repertoire. Few T cell clones were shared across patients, but motif clusters showed tissue-specific shared signatures. Anatomically similar tissues had similar TCR repertoires within each patient.

The sequenced material came from gut tissue. The V gene is TRBV20, the J gene TRBJ1-2; TRBD1 agrees at 8 bases. The receptor's source is a female BALB/c mouse given C57BL/6 T cells with graft-versus-host disease after an allogeneic hematopoietic cell transplant. The CDR3 loop reads CGASYRGRSDYTF. CDR3 DNA (partial): TGTGGTGCTAGTTACAGGGGGAGGTCCGACTACACC.